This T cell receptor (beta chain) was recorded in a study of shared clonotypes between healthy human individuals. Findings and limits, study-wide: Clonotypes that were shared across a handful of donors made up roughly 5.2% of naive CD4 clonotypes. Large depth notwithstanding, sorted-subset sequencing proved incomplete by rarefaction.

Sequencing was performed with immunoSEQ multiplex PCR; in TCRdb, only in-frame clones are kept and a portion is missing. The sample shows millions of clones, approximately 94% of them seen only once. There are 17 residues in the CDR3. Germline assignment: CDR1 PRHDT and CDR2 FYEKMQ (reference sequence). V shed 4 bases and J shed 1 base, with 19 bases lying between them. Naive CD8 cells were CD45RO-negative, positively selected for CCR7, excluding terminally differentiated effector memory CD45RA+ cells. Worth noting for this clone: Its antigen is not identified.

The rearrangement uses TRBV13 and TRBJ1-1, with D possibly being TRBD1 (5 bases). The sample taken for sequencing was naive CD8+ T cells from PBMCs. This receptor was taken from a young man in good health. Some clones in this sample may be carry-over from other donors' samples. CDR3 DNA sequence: TGTGCCAGCAGCTCAGAGCAGGGAGGGTTGGGGAACACTGAAGCTTTCTTT. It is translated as CASSSEQGGLGNTEAFF.